The rows below give T cell receptor beta chains drawn from one sample of a study of shared clonotypes between healthy human individuals. TCRdb's copy holds only in-frame clones and misses some; the assay was immunoSEQ multiplex PCR. The sample has fewer than 700,000 clones, about 95% seen once; the top ten hold 0.11%. Sequencing was done on a sample of naive CD8+ T cells sorted from blood. The source is a woman aged 25 to 39 in good health. Each CDR3 is given with its conserved first and last residue. Fields, in order: V gene, clone size, D gene, J gene, CDR3 DNA, CDR3 protein. A D gene is named only where the DNA matches it firmly. Size is stated for part of the rows, as once, few or many counts, or as a class when the clone is expanded.

V: TRBV13; size: NA; D: TRBD2; J: TRBJ2-1; DNA: TGTGCCAGCAGCTTAGGTAGCGGGGTCTACAATGAGCAGTTCTTC; CDR3: CASSLGSGVYNEQFF
V: TRBV19; size: NA; D: NA; J: TRBJ2-6; DNA: TGTGCCAGTAGTACCAGGGGGGGTACTGGGGCCAACGTCCTGACTTTC; CDR3: CASSTRGGTGANVLTF
V: TRBV9; size: NA; D: NA; J: TRBJ2-2; DNA: TGTGCCAGCAGCGTATATTCCGGGGAGCTGTTTTTT; CDR3: CASSVYSGELFF
V: TRBV13; size: NA; D: TRBD2; J: TRBJ2-7; DNA: TGTGCCAGCAGCTTAAGCGGCGGGAGTTACGAGCAGTACTTC; CDR3: CASSLSGGSYEQYF
V: TRBV28; size: NA; D: TRBD1; J: TRBJ1-5; DNA: TGTGCCAGCAGTTCAGGGGGGCCGGGTCAGCCCCAGCATTTT; CDR3: CASSSGGPGQPQHF
V: TRBV5-1; size: NA; D: NA; J: TRBJ1-3; DNA: TGCGCCAGCAGCCTTGGGGACCGGGAGAACTCTGGAAACACCATATATTTT; CDR3: CASSLGDRENSGNTIYF
V: TRBV28; size: NA; D: TRBD2; J: TRBJ2-7; DNA: TGTGCCAGCACCGCTAGCGGGAGTTCCTACGAGCAGTACTTC; CDR3: CASTASGSSYEQYF
V: TRBV10-2; size: NA; D: NA; J: TRBJ1-5; DNA: TGCGCCAGCAGTGATGAATTCAGGTTTTTAAAGCCCCAGCATTTT; CDR3: CASSDEFRFLKPQHF
V: TRBV10-3; size: NA; D: TRBD2; J: TRBJ2-7; DNA: TGTGCCATCAGCCGGACTAGCGGGAGCTACGAGCAGTACTTC; CDR3: CAISRTSGSYEQYF
V: TRBV5-6; size: NA; D: TRBD2; J: TRBJ2-1; DNA: TGTGCCAGCAGCTGGACTAGCGGGATCCAGTTCTTC; CDR3: CASSWTSGIQFF
V: TRBV2; size: NA; D: TRBD2; J: TRBJ2-6; DNA: TGTGCCAGCAGTGAAAGGGGACTAGTCTCTGGGGCCAACGTCCTGACTTTC; CDR3: CASSERGLVSGANVLTF
V: TRBV7-8; size: NA; D: NA; J: TRBJ2-7; DNA: TGTGCCAGCAGCTTGGACATGACGGGCGAGCAGTACTTC; CDR3: CASSLDMTGEQYF
V: TRBV10-3; size: NA; D: NA; J: TRBJ1-1; DNA: TGTGCCATCAGCAGAAACAGGGATGAGGATGAAGCTTTCTTT; CDR3: CAISRNRDEDEAFF
V: TRBV9; size: NA; D: TRBD2; J: TRBJ2-1; DNA: TGTGCCAGCAGCGTTTTAGCGGGAAGCCTCCATGAGCAGTTCTTC; CDR3: CASSVLAGSLHEQFF
V: TRBV13; size: NA; D: NA; J: TRBJ1-2; DNA: TGTGCCAGCAGCGGCAGACAAGACTATGGCTACACCTTC; CDR3: CASSGRQDYGYTF
V: TRBV28; size: NA; D: NA; J: TRBJ2-5; DNA: TGTGCCAGCAGTTTGGGGTACGCGGAGACCCAGTACTTC; CDR3: CASSLGYAETQYF
V: TRBV6-6; size: NA; D: NA; J: TRBJ1-4; DNA: TGTGCCAGCAGCCCCCTGGGGTCAACTAATGAAAAACTGTTTTTT; CDR3: CASSPLGSTNEKLFF
V: TRBV6-1; size: NA; D: NA; J: TRBJ1-1; DNA: TGTGCCAGCAGTGGGGACCCAGACCCTAATAACACTGAAGCTTTCTTT; CDR3: CASSGDPDPNNTEAFF
V: TRBV28; size: NA; D: NA; J: TRBJ2-1; DNA: TGTGCCAGCAGTTTTGGCCACAATGAGCAGTTCTTC; CDR3: CASSFGHNEQFF
V: TRBV10-3; size: NA; D: NA; J: TRBJ2-2; DNA: TGTGCCATCAGTGAAGGCGGGGAGCTGTTTTTT; CDR3: CAISEGGELFF
V: TRBV28; size: NA; D: NA; J: TRBJ2-7; DNA: TGTGCCAGCAGCGCGGGATGGGAGCAGTACTTC; CDR3: CASSAGWEQYF
V: TRBV4-1; size: NA; D: NA; J: TRBJ2-1; DNA: TGCGCCAGCAGTGAATGGGGCGCAGGCAATGAGCAGTTCTTC; CDR3: CASSEWGAGNEQFF
V: TRBV27; size: NA; D: TRBD2; J: TRBJ2-3; DNA: TGTGCCAGCAGGATGGGACTAGCGGGAGCAGATACGCAGTATTTT; CDR3: CASRMGLAGADTQYF
V: TRBV6-6; size: NA; D: TRBD2; J: TRBJ2-1; DNA: TGTGCCAGCAGTATGAGCGGGAGTATTGATGAGCAGTTCTTC; CDR3: CASSMSGSIDEQFF
V: TRBV2; size: NA; D: TRBD2; J: TRBJ2-1; DNA: TGTGCCAGCAGTGAAGCCCTAGCGGACAATGAGCAGTTCTTC; CDR3: CASSEALADNEQFF
V: TRBV30; size: NA; D: NA; J: TRBJ1-5; DNA: TGTGCCTGGAGTGTCCCCCGACAGATAAATCAGCCCCAGCATTTT; CDR3: CAWSVPRQINQPQHF
V: TRBV7-8; size: NA; D: NA; J: TRBJ1-1; DNA: TGTGCCAGCAGCTATATGAACACTGAAGCTTTCTTT; CDR3: CASSYMNTEAFF
V: TRBV28; size: NA; D: TRBD1; J: TRBJ1-4; DNA: TGTGCCAGCAGTACTGGGACAGTCCTGTTTTTT; CDR3: CASSTGTVLFF
V: TRBV28; size: NA; D: NA; J: TRBJ2-7; DNA: TGTGCCAGCAGTTTATTAACATCTAGATTCTACGAGCAGTACTTC; CDR3: CASSLLTSRFYEQYF
V: TRBV19; size: NA; D: NA; J: TRBJ1-5; DNA: TGTGCCAGTAGTATAGCAGGGGCCAATCAGCCCCAGCATTTT; CDR3: CASSIAGANQPQHF
V: TRBV18; size: NA; D: TRBD1; J: TRBJ2-7; DNA: TGTGCCAGCTCCGGGACAGTAGTTGACGAGCAGTACTTC; CDR3: CASSGTVVDEQYF
V: TRBV5-6; size: NA; D: NA; J: TRBJ2-7; DNA: TGTGCCAGCATTGCTGGACAGATTTACGAGCAGTACTTC; CDR3: CASIAGQIYEQYF
V: TRBV27; size: NA; D: NA; J: TRBJ2-7; DNA: TGTGCCAGCAGTTTAGGAGTAACCTACGAGCAGTACTTC; CDR3: CASSLGVTYEQYF
V: TRBV14; size: NA; D: NA; J: TRBJ2-5; DNA: TGTGCCAGCAGCCAAGATTTAGGCCAAGAGACCCAGTACTTC; CDR3: CASSQDLGQETQYF
V: TRBV28; size: NA; D: NA; J: TRBJ2-7; DNA: TGTGCCAGCAGTGACAGGCTCTCCTACGAGCAGTACTTC; CDR3: CASSDRLSYEQYF
V: TRBV2; size: NA; D: NA; J: TRBJ1-1; DNA: TGTGCCAGCAGTGAAGCGCTCGACGGATTAGGCACTGAAGCTTTCTTT; CDR3: CASSEALDGLGTEAFF
V: TRBV7-9; size: NA; D: NA; J: TRBJ1-1; DNA: TGTGCCAGCAGCGCGGACAAGGCTGAAGCTTTCTTT; CDR3: CASSADKAEAFF
V: TRBV2; size: NA; D: TRBD1; J: TRBJ2-2; DNA: TGTGCCAGCAGTGAGGGACAGGGGGATACCGGGGAGCTGTTTTTT; CDR3: CASSEGQGDTGELFF
V: TRBV27; size: NA; D: NA; J: TRBJ2-7; DNA: TGTGCCAGCAGTTTAAGGCCCCCCCAGCGGAGCTCCTACGAGCAGTACTTC; CDR3: CASSLRPPQRSSYEQYF
V: TRBV27; size: NA; D: NA; J: TRBJ1-5; DNA: TGTGCCAGCAGTCTCGGACGGGAGAATCAGCCCCAGCATTTT; CDR3: CASSLGRENQPQHF
V: TRBV2; size: NA; D: TRBD2; J: TRBJ2-7; DNA: TGTGCCAGCAGTGAAGGGGGACTAGCGGTTGAATACGAGCAGTACTTC; CDR3: CASSEGGLAVEYEQYF
V: TRBV5-6; size: NA; D: TRBD1; J: TRBJ1-5; DNA: TGTGCCAGCAGCTTGGGACAGGGTCAGCCCCAGCATTTT; CDR3: CASSLGQGQPQHF
V: TRBV19; size: NA; D: NA; J: TRBJ1-5; DNA: TGTGCCAGTAGTATCTGGGGGCATAGCAATCAGCCCCAGCATTTT; CDR3: CASSIWGHSNQPQHF
V: TRBV11-1; size: NA; D: NA; J: TRBJ2-7; DNA: TGTGCCAGCAGCCTTCGGTCCTACGAGCAGTACTTC; CDR3: CASSLRSYEQYF
V: TRBV7-8; size: NA; D: TRBD2; J: TRBJ2-7; DNA: TGTGCCAGCAGCTTAGCCGGACTAGCGGCCGGGGGCGAGCAGTACTTC; CDR3: CASSLAGLAAGGEQYF
V: TRBV4-2; size: NA; D: TRBD1; J: TRBJ2-7; DNA: TGTGCCAGCAGCCAAGAGCACAGGGGGAATTACGAGCAGTACTTC; CDR3: CASSQEHRGNYEQYF
V: TRBV20-1; size: NA; D: NA; J: TRBJ2-7; DNA: TGCATCCTGGTAGAGGGCTACGAGCAGTACTTC; CDR3: CILVEGYEQYF
V: TRBV6-1; size: NA; D: NA; J: TRBJ2-7; DNA: TGTGCCAGCAGTGAAAGGGGTTACTACGAGCAGTACTTC; CDR3: CASSERGYYEQYF
V: TRBV5-6; size: once; D: NA; J: TRBJ2-1; DNA: TGTGCCAGCAGCTCGGGAAATGAGCAGTTCTTC; CDR3: CASSSGNEQFF
V: TRBV6-6; size: NA; D: NA; J: TRBJ1-5; DNA: TGTGCCAGTGGGGCTCAGCCCCAGCATTTT; CDR3: CASGAQPQHF
V: TRBV20-1; size: NA; D: NA; J: TRBJ2-7; DNA: TGCAGTGTCGGGAAAAGCTACGAGCAGTACTTC; CDR3: CSVGKSYEQYF